The clone carrying this TCR beta chain was observed a few times. The data originate from a study of blood T cells in healthy people across ages. The authors ran a second PCR of about 6 to 11 cycles using a sample-barcoded 5' primer and a J-beta primer mix. Using its own MiXCR run on the 5' RACE reads, TCRdb lists one record per CDR3 protein. This sample has 750,000 or so distinct CDR3 sequences; approximately 25% occur once, and the top ten carry more than 8%. Germline CDR1 reads DFQATT; CDR2 reads SNEGSKA (reference sequence). The germline V and J ends were trimmed by 7 bases and 2 bases, with 15 bases remaining between them. This CDR3 comprises 13 residues. These records were also assigned to another study, of T cells of mothers and their children. As reported in that work: Samples were obtained from a few healthy Caucasian mothers and their six children. Similar thymic selection effects on TCR recombination output appear in pairs, both related and unrelated. Mothers and children who were related shared slightly more overlap than unrelated pairs, but not significantly more.

This chain joins TRBV20-1 and TRBJ2-7, with D perhaps matching TRBD2 (6 bases). Input material: blood. The sequence was collected from a boy younger than 18 in good health. This chain's CDR3 is CSVERPGAYEQYF. CDR3 in DNA: TGCAGTGTCGAACGTCCGGGGGCCTACGAGCAGTACTTC.